This passage covers 4 T cell receptor beta chains from one sample sequenced in a study of CD8 T cells in Susac syndrome. The RNA, 0.5 to 1 ug, was put through reverse transcription using random hexamers. One entry per CDR3 protein results from TCRdb running MiXCR on the immunoSEQ multiplex PCR reads. This table has around 230,000 distinct CDR3 sequences, almost 97% appearing once. The sequenced material came from CD4+ T cells from PBMCs. The receptors stem from a human donor with Susac syndrome.

This chain uses TRBV5-8 with TRBJ1-5, with D tentatively TRBD1 (6 bases). Trimming removed 4 bases from V and 11 bases from J, with 13 bases in between. CDR1 and CDR2 from the germline V gene are SGHTS and YDEGEE. The CDR3 is 12 residues long. The CDR3 nucleotides are TGTGCCAGCAGCCCTCTTCAGGGGACCCAGCATTTT. It translates to CASSPLQGTQHF.

The J gene is TRBJ1-2, the V gene TRBV7-9; no clear D. Trimming removed 2 bases at V and 2 bases at J, with 9 bases between. The CDR3 consists of 14 residues. Looked up from germline, CDR1 is SEHNR and CDR2 is FQNEAQ (reference sequence). The CDR3 is CASSLSQMNYGYTF. The DNA of the CDR3 is TGTGCCAGCAGCTTATCACAGATGAACTATGGCTACACCTTC.

The chain carries TRBV20-1 and TRBJ1-5; D is uncertain. This CDR3 is built from 13 residues. Trimming left V 6 bases short and J 6 bases short, with 15 bases between. Germline lookup yields CDR1 DFQATT and CDR2 SNEGSKA (reference sequence). CDR3 sequence reads: CSALVGRSQPQHF. The CDR3 coding sequence is TGCAGTGCACTAGTTGGTCGATCTCAGCCCCAGCATTTT.

In its sample, this clonotype was seen once. The rearrangement joins TRBV5-1 to TRBJ1-5, with D possibly being TRBD1 (5 bases). CDR3 length equals 12 residues. CDR1 is SGHRS and CDR2 is YFSETQ in the germline V gene. Trimming stripped 2 bases from V and 6 bases from J, with 6 bases between. The CDR3, as DNA: TGCGCCAGCAGCTTAACAGGTCAGCCCCAGCATTTT. Its translation: CASSLTGQPQHF.